This TCR beta chain appears in the sequencing data of a study of T cells in Graves' hyperthyroidism and ophthalmopathy. This clonotype was counted ten times or more. Regions amplified from RNA transcripts were the TCR beta CDR3 regions. When the TCR CDR3 underwent first-round RT-PCR, the HTBI primer set was used. TCRdb recomputed calls from the multiplex PCR reads with MiXCR, one row per CDR3 protein. The data contain about 570,000 distinct CDR3 sequences, 13% to 15% of them singletons. V gave up 7 bases and J gave up 0 bases; unmatched junction bases: 5. There are 14 residues in the CDR3. The V gene's germline CDR1 is LGHDT and CDR2 YNNKEL (reference sequence).

This clonotype was obtained from a woman between 40 and 50 years old with Graves' hyperthyroidism. The V gene is TRBV3-1, the J gene TRBJ2-5, with 7 bases identical to TRBD1. Sequenced: blood. Here the CDR3 DNA reads TGTGCCAGCACTCTGGACAGGAACCAAGAGACCCAGTACTTC. It is translated as CASTLDRNQETQYF.